The 13 T cell receptor beta chains reported below all come from one sample, sequenced in a study of graft-versus-host responses after intestinal transplantation. Some clones are missing from TCRdb's copy, which holds only in-frame ones; the method was immunoSEQ multiplex PCR. This repertoire shows about 30,000 clones, 85% to 95% found once; its top ten account for less than 0.75%. Material: PBMCs, obtained approximately 66 days after intestinal transplant. These receptors were collected from a human patient who received an intestinal transplant, so some T cells may come from the graft donor.

The V call is TRBV7-9, the J call TRBJ2-5; 8 bases match TRBD2. The CDR3 extends over 16 amino acids. In germline, CDR1 is SEHNR, CDR2 FQNEAQ (reference sequence). J gave up 2 bases and V 1 base, and 6 bases lay outside the gene matches. CDR3: CASSLGAGGLQETQYF. CDR3 DNA: TGTGCCAGCAGCTTAGGGGCGGGGGGCTTACAAGAGACCCAGTACTTC.

This chain joins TRBV6-5 and TRBJ2-7, with 8 positions matching TRBD1. CDR3 length: 14 amino acids. Germline V gene lookup returns CDR1 MNHEY and CDR2 SVGAGI. The V segment lost 7 bases and the J segment 4 bases; nucleotides outside the gene matches: 9. Written as DNA, the CDR3 is TGTGCCAGCACCGGATCCGGGACAGGATACGAGCAGTACTTC. It specifies CASTGSGTGYEQYF.

This chain links TRBV5-1 with TRBJ1-2; weak D call: TRBD1 (5 bases). Germline V gene sequence: CDR1 SGHRS, CDR2 YFSETQ. CDR3 length: 21 residues. The V gene lost 5 bases and the J gene lost 4 bases, with 36 bases spanning the gap. The DNA of the CDR3 is TGCGCCAGCAGTAACCGGGGCTCCTATGCTCCTGGGGTCGATTGGGCCTATGGCTACACCTTC. Amino acids: CASSNRGSYAPGVDWAYGYTF. Looking up the rest from reference TRBV5-1 and TRBJ1-2 gives the full variable domain: KAGVTQTPRYLIKTRGQQVTLSCSPISGHRSVSWYQQTPGQGLQFLFEYFSETQRNKGNFPGRFSGRQFSNSRSEMNVSTLELGDSALYLCASSNRGSYAPGVDWAYGYTFGSGTRLTVV.

The count of this clone is one. The chain carries TRBV19 and TRBJ2-6; D remains unclear. Germline V gives CDR1 LNHDA, CDR2 SQIVND (reference sequence). Deletions cut 3 bases from V and 0 bases from J, with 6 bases between. This CDR3 has 15 residues. The CDR3 protein is CASSIGVSGANVLTF. The CDR3 region has the DNA TGTGCCAGTAGTATTGGGGTCTCTGGGGCCAACGTCCTGACTTTC.

This clone was counted between two and nine times. V gene TRBV6-1 combines with J gene TRBJ1-5, with a possible D match to TRBD1 (6 bases). CDR1 is MNHNS, CDR2 SASEGT, per germline. V was cut by 8 bases and J by 6 bases, with 17 bases left in between. CDR3 length equals 14 residues. The CDR3 loop reads CASVGGGAGQPQHF. The CDR3 DNA reads TGTGCCAGCGTGGGGGGGGGCGCGGGTCAGCCCCAGCATTTT.

The chain uses TRBV29-1 and TRBJ2-7; a possible D gene is TRBD1 (5 bases). CDR1 and CDR2 from the germline V gene are SQVTM and ANQGSEA. The V gene lost 7 bases and the J gene lost 7 bases, with 11 bases spanning the gap. The CDR3 sequence is 10 residues long. CDR3 DNA sequence: TGCAGCGCCGGACATCGAGAGCAGTACTTC. This gives the protein CSAGHREQYF.

The CDR3 DNA is TGCGCCAGCAGCCAATGGCCAGGCGGGTCAAGCTACGAGCAGTACTTC. Residues: CASSQWPGGSSYEQYF. The genes are TRBV4-1 and TRBJ2-7; the D gene is possibly TRBD2 (5 bases). CDR1 MGHRA and CDR2 YSYEKL come from the germline V gene. The CDR3 covers 16 residues. The V gene lost 2 bases and the J gene lost 3 bases, with 17 bases spanning the gap.

This clone was detected once. The chain recombines TRBV6-6 with TRBJ1-5, with no clear D. The CDR3 length is 13 residues. V was shortened by 2 bases and J by 7 bases, with 9 bases between the two germline ends. Germline CDR1 reads MNHNY; CDR2 reads SVGAGI (reference sequence). CDR3 DNA: TGTGCCAGCAGTTACAATCATATGCAGCCCCAGCATTTT. The encoded protein is CASSYNHMQPQHF.

The chain joins TRBV7-2 to TRBJ2-3, with 7 bases aligning to TRBD2. The CDR3 covers 19 residues. V lost 1 base and J lost 2; bases outside the gene matches: 15. Per germline, CDR1 SGHTA and CDR2 FQGNSA. DNA of the CDR3: TGTGCCAGCAGCTTAGGGGGGGGAGTGGGCAGTCGGGCCACAGATACGCAGTATTTT. It codes for CASSLGGGVGSRATDTQYF.

In this sample, this clone turned up once. The V call is TRBV29-1, the J call TRBJ1-1; D uncertain. With 7 bases removed from V and 1 base from J, the gap between germline ends came to 10 bases. The CDR3 loop spans 12 amino acids. Germline V CDR1 and CDR2: SQVTM, ANQGSEA. The CDR3 region is CSAWEGNTEAFF. The CDR3 region has the DNA TGCAGCGCATGGGAGGGGAACACTGAAGCTTTCTTT.

J is TRBJ2-1 and V is TRBV6-5; tentative D call: TRBD2 (6 bases). The germline V and J ends were trimmed by 6 bases and 8 bases, with 20 bases remaining between them. The CDR3 consists of 15 residues. CDR1 is MNHEY, CDR2 SVGAGI, per germline. The CDR3 bases are TGTGCCAGCAGACAAATCTGGAGGGAGTGGGATGAGCAGTTCTTC. Amino acids: CASRQIWREWDEQFF.

The chain uses TRBV27 and TRBJ2-1, with D unclear. Trimming removed 8 bases from V and 1 base from J, with 12 bases in between. This CDR3 is built from 14 residues. Germline V gene lookup returns CDR1 MNHEY and CDR2 SMNVEV (reference sequence). The CDR3 bases are TGTGCCAGCCGCCACGCCGAGTCCTACAATGAGCAGTTCTTC. Protein: CASRHAESYNEQFF.

The gene calls are TRBV4-1 and TRBJ2-5; 8 bases align to TRBD2. There are 16 residues in the CDR3. Germline CDR1 is MGHRA and CDR2 is YSYEKL. The junction had 6 bases not matched to a gene; V was cut back by 0 bases and J by 3 bases. The CDR3 DNA reads as TGCGCCAGCAGCCAAGATTTATCGCGGGGGGAAGAGACCCAGTACTTC. As protein: CASSQDLSRGEETQYF.